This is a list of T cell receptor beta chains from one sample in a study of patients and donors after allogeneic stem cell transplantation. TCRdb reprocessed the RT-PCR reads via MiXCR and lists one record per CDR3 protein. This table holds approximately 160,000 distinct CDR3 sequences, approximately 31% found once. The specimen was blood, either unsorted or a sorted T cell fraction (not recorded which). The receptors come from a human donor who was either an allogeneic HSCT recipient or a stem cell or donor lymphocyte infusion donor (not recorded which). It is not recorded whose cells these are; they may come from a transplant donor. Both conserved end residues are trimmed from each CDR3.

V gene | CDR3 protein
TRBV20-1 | SARPSGAEGKQF
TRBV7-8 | ASIDSVALATPEAF
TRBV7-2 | ASSLDPPSLLAGPYNEQF
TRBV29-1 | SVVVGGENIQY
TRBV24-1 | ATSDARQRVDTQY
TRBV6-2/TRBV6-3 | PTRGATDTQY
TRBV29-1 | SVELLRNYNEQF
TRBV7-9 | ASSLGQPTPYSPLH
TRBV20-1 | SATRLGRYDEQF
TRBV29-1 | SVEVLGIGATNEKLF
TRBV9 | ASSVVGGSNTGELF
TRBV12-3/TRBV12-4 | ASLTYPGNTIY
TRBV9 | ASSVGGSPSEQY
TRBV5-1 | ASSYGQLRETQY
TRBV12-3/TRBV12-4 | ASSPQMSTQPQH
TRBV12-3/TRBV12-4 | ASSLPGQVNEQF